One and the same sample provided the 5 T cell receptor beta chains below, sequenced in a study of OX40 agonist ivuxolimab in advanced cancers. Some clones are missing from TCRdb's copy, which holds only in-frame ones; the method was immunoSEQ multiplex PCR. The table shows approximately 53,000 clones, with 85% to 95% occurring only once. This specimen consisted of CD4+ or CD8+ T cells sorted from blood, obtained in a trial of the OX40 agonist ivuxolimab. These TCRs come from an adult with an advanced solid tumor such as melanoma, head and neck, liver or kidney cancer.

The V gene is TRBV9, the J gene TRBJ2-1, with 8 bases that match TRBD2. The CDR3 covers 13 residues. V lost 3 bases to trimming and J lost 8 bases; unmatched junction nucleotides: 4. The germline CDR1 and CDR2 sequences are SGDLS and YYNGEE. CDR3 DNA: TGTGCCAGCAGCGCCGGGACTAGTTATGAGCAGTTCTTC. This sequence encodes CASSAGTSYEQFF.

This sequence joins TRBV20-1 and TRBJ2-5, with unresolved D. The CDR3 is 10 amino acids. V was cut by 6 bases and J by 5 bases, with 7 bases left in between. CDR1 is DFQATT and CDR2 is SNEGSKA in the germline V gene (reference sequence). This CDR3 is CSAVVETQYF. CDR3 bases: TGCAGTGCGGTAGTGGAGACCCAGTACTTC.

This clone has a handful of counts. This chain joins TRBV25-1 and TRBJ2-5, with 12 positions matching TRBD2. Germline V gene data show CDR1 as MGHDK and CDR2 as SYGVNS. J was trimmed by 1 base and V by 6 bases; bases with no gene match: 6. CDR3 length: 16 amino acids. In DNA form, the CDR3 reads TGTGCCAGCAGACAAACGACTAGCGGGAGCCAAGAGACCCAGTACTTC. The encoded protein is CASRQTTSGSQETQYF.

The rearrangement uses TRBV25-1 and TRBJ1-1, with D tentatively TRBD1 (6 bases). V was shortened by 4 bases and J by 9 bases, with 24 bases between the two germline ends. The V gene's germline CDR1 is MGHDK and CDR2 SYGVNS. The CDR3 is made up of 16 amino acids. The CDR3 is CASSVPAGQGQPQAFF. The CDR3 DNA sequence: TGTGCCAGCAGTGTTCCGGCCGGGCAGGGGCAACCTCAAGCTTTCTTT.

V is TRBV5-6 and J is TRBJ1-5, with no clear D. The CDR3 has 14 amino acids. Trimming took off 4 bases at V and 0 bases at J, with 8 bases between the two ends. From germline, CDR1 is SGHDT and CDR2 YYEEEE. The CDR3 nucleotides read TGTGCCAGCAGCAGCACTGATAGCAATCAGCCCCAGCATTTT. Amino acid sequence: CASSSTDSNQPQHF. The complete variable domain, with remaining parts taken from reference TRBV5-6 and TRBJ1-5, reads DAGVTQSPTHLIKTRGQQVTLRCSPKSGHDTVSWYQQALGQGPQFIFQYYEEEERQRGNFPDRFSGHQFPNYSSELNVNALLLGDSALYLCASSSTDSNQPQHFGDGTRLSIL.